Only a few counts were recorded for the clone carrying this T cell receptor beta chain. Its antigen is unidentified. These data are taken from a study of beta chain features in type 1 diabetes. Study-level background: Summed over all samples, the examined sorted cells came to about 110 million.

Post-sort purity exceeded 95% for all sorted populations. The study, taken as a whole, reports: Moderate but significant shortening of TCRB CDR3s was recorded in all four CD4+ subsets from Type 1 diabetes patients. Since sequencing was performed on cDNA, cells with high TCR expression could be over-represented. In type 1 diabetes patients, VDJ junctions had fewer insertions; deletions at these junctions were more frequent.

Expressed TCRB transcripts got sequenced, as all isolated RNA was reverse transcribed. Some clones are missing from TCRdb's copy, which holds only in-frame ones; the method was immunoSEQ multiplex PCR. The sample shows roughly 150,000 clones, approximately 8.8% of them seen only once. The CDR3 runs 12 residues. V lost 5 bases, J lost 11 bases, and 10 bases stayed unmatched. Germline assignment: CDR1 GTSNPN and CDR2 SVGIG (reference sequence). Sequenced material: central memory CD4+ T cells from blood. The clonotype comes from a woman between 25 and 40 years old with type 1 diabetes. The chain uses TRBV30 and TRBJ2-7, with 9 positions matching TRBD1. Here the CDR3 reads CAWAGQGISEYF. The CDR3 DNA sequence: TGTGCCTGGGCGGGACAGGGAATTTCAGAGTACTTC.